This paragraph covers one TCR beta chain sequence. This sample was included in a study of blood T cell repertoires in COVID-19. Study at large: Material from acute and convalescent COVID-19 was sourced from the United States, Italy and Spain. In each case, the material was cDNA or gDNA derived from T cells, B-cell-depleted T cells, or PBMCs.

In the original analysis: The authors estimated nucleated cell counts from reference gene primer amplification. Assay used: immunoSEQ multiplex PCR; TCRdb lists only in-frame clones, some missing. V and J calls and clone size are those listed in that table; D and trimming were worked out from the DNA. Of approximately 120,000 clones listed, over 70% were seen once; the top ten hold 20% to 25%. V lost 2 bases and J 0 bases, leaving 6 bases between the germline ends. The CDR3 contains 13 residues. CDR1 and CDR2 (germline): SGHNT, YYREEE (reference sequence). The sequence was collected from a man aged 80 or over with acute or convalescent COVID-19. The sequencing sample was made of peripheral blood. The chain uses TRBV5-4 and TRBJ2-7, with D uncertain. This CDR3 reads CASSLAGSYEQYF. The CDR3 DNA reads TGTGCCAGCAGCTTAGCAGGCTCCTACGAGCAGTACTTC.